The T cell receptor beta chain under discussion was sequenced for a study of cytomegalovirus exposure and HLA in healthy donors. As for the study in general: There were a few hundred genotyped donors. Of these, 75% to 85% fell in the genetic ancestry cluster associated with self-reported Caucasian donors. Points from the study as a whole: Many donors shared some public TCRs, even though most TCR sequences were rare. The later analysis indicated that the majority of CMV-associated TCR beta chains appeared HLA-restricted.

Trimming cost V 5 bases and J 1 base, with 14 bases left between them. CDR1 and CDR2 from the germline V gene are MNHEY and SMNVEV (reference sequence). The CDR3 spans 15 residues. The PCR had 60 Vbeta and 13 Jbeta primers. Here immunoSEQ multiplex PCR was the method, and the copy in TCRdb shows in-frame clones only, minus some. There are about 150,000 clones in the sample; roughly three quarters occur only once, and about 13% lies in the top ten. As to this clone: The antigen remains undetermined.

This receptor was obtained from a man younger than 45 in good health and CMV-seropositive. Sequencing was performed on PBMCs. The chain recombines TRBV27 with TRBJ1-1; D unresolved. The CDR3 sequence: CASSPYTSRNTEAFF. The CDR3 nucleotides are TGTGCCAGCAGTCCATACACTAGTAGGAACACTGAAGCTTTCTTT.